The 5 T cell receptor beta chains given below trace back to one sample, sequenced in a study of T cell repertoires in cytomegalovirus infection. These receptors' targets are unknown. Each CDR3 protein is one row after TCRdb ran MiXCR on the reads. The table records about 830,000 distinct CDR3 sequences, roughly 33% of them present only once. This material consisted of cultured CD8+ T cells from PBMCs, taken from culture after CMV antigen stimulation. These receptors originate from a human donor in good health (CMV status not recorded). Some clones in this sample may be carry-over from other donors' samples.

The rearrangement links TRBV9 to TRBJ2-3; TRBD2 aligns across 8 bases. The CDR3 contains 18 residues. The germline V gene has CDR1 SGDLS and CDR2 YYNGEE. Losses at the gene ends were 0 bases for V and 2 bases for J; bases not matched to a gene: 11. The CDR3 sequence is CASSVDFTGRGATDTQYF. The CDR3 bases are TGTGCCAGCAGCGTAGACTTCACGGGGCGGGGGGCCACAGATACGCAGTATTTT.

This clonotype was seen a few times. The chain employs TRBV4-1 and TRBJ1-1, with D hard to call. V gave up 0 bases and J gave up 7 bases, with 3 bases separating them. The CDR3 is 11 residues long. Per germline, CDR1 MGHRA and CDR2 YSYEKL. CDR3 sequence reads: CASSQDNEAFF. The CDR3 DNA is TGCGCCAGCAGCCAAGATAATGAAGCTTTCTTT.

This clonotype appeared a few times. The rearrangement joins TRBV6-8 to TRBJ2-7; D may correspond to TRBD1 or TRBD2 (6 bases each). The CDR3 consists of 13 residues. Germline CDR1 reads MNHGY; CDR2 reads SAAAGT. The V end lost 6 bases, the J end lost 4 bases, and 13 bases lay between the germline ends. The CDR3 bases are TGTGCCAGCAGCGTGACAGGAGGGTACGAGCAGTACTTC. Protein: CASSVTGGYEQYF.

This chain links TRBV28 with TRBJ2-5; 12 bases are shared with TRBD2. Germline trimming cut 5 bases from V and 5 bases from J; bases unmatched to any gene: 9. The CDR3 is 16 amino acids. Looked up from germline, CDR1 is MDHEN and CDR2 is SYDVKM. The CDR3 region is CASSAFGLAGKETQYF. CDR3 nucleotide sequence: TGTGCCAGCAGTGCCTTCGGACTAGCGGGGAAGGAGACCCAGTACTTC.

Details on this clonotype: One end of the junction is discordant with germline, which a read error may explain. The chain has TRBV12-3 or TRBV12-4 and TRBJ2-5; tentatively, D is TRBD1 (6 bases). This CDR3 region has 13 residues. The CDR3 is CANSFGQGETQYF. CDR3 nucleotide sequence: TGTGCCAACAGTTTCGGGCAGGGGGAGACCCAGTACTTC.